A selection of T cell receptor beta chains follows, all from one sample in a study of glioma-infiltrating T cells. TCRdb ran MiXCR on the multiplex PCR reads and lists one entry per CDR3 protein. The sample contains about 400,000 distinct CDR3 sequences, more than 35% of which appear only once. Sequencing was carried out using glioma tissue, nonneoplastic brain tissue, or PBMCs (not recorded which). Every receptor here comes from a human donor with low-grade glioma or glioblastoma, undergoing nonglioma brain surgery, or in good health (not recorded which). Each CDR3 is given with its conserved first and last residue. Each record gives: V gene, clone size, CDR3 protein. The size of a clone is reported for some rows only, either as once, few or many, or as a class for expanded clones.

>TRBV14|NA
CASSQDLGGTTDTQYF
>TRBV7-6|NA
CASSPPWGGRNEKLFF
>TRBV20-1|few
CSAGLAGGPNEQFF
>TRBV29-1|NA
CSVAGPSYEQYF
>TRBV20-1|many
CSAGYSHYTF
>TRBV6-2/TRBV6-3|many
CASAPRQGPLDEQFF
>TRBV4-1|NA
CASSLTGQEETQYF
>TRBV5-1|NA
CASSLGQGSNWDTQYF
>TRBV4-1|many
CASSPLGSPLHF
>TRBV2|NA
CASSEPPLLDTIYF